This T cell receptor beta chain emerged from a study of blood T cell repertoires in COVID-19. Sequencing used immunoSEQ multiplex PCR; TCRdb keeps in-frame clones, though not all of them. The top ten hold roughly 4.5% of the sample, which has over 70,000 clones, over 75% seen once. Germline V gene sequence: CDR1 GTSNPN, CDR2 SVGIG (reference sequence). The CDR3 has 16 residues. V was pared by 1 base and J by 1 base, with 6 bases of the junction left unmatched. The chain joins TRBV30 to TRBJ2-2; 7 bases fit TRBD2. The sequence was collected from an older woman with acute or convalescent COVID-19. Material for sequencing was peripheral blood. The CDR3 DNA is TGTGCCTGGAGTGGGTTAGCGGGCGAGAACACCGGGGAGCTGTTTTTT. Its protein is CAWSGLAGENTGELFF. Filled out from reference TRBV30 and TRBJ2-2, the complete variable domain reads SQTIHQWPATLVQPVGSPLSLECTVEGTSNPNLYWYRQAAGRGLQLLFYSVGIGQISSEVPQNLSASRPQDRQFILSSKKLLLSDSGFYLCAWSGLAGENTGELFFGEGSRLTVL.